This TCR beta chain was captured by sequencing in a study of T cell changes during pregnancy in multiple sclerosis. V was trimmed by 6 bases and J by 0 bases, leaving 15 bases between them. Germline lookup yields CDR1 MDHEN and CDR2 SYDVKM. The CDR3 is 16 amino acids. TCRdb's copy holds only in-frame clones and misses some; the assay was immunoSEQ multiplex PCR. The table has tens of thousands of clones, approximately 90% seen once. The chain joins TRBV28 to TRBJ2-1; D possibly corresponds to TRBD1 (5 bases). This specimen consisted of peripheral blood, obtained in the first trimester of pregnancy. The receptor was isolated from a female donor in good health, enrolled as a control in a pregnancy study. The CDR3 sequence is CASRPGIQSSYNEQFF. CDR3 nucleotides: TGTGCCAGCAGGCCAGGGATTCAGAGCTCCTACAATGAGCAGTTCTTC.